This TCR beta chain emerged from a study of neurological immune-mediated disorders (dated by TCRdb to between 2017 and 2020). Regarding the research as a whole: Peripheral blood TCR-beta repertoires from HTLV-I-associated myelopathy (HAM/TSP) patients, multiple sclerosis patients and healthy controls were compared by UMI-based sequencing. Alongside PBMC samples, the set of some 98 TCR-beta libraries contained longitudinal samples, technical triplicates, and paired CD4+ and CD8+ T-cell subsets that had been sorted. Longitudinal HAM/TSP and healthy donors had 3 time-points each (roughly 3-40 month intervals). The cohort included about 66 subjects: approximately 14 with HAM/TSP, about 34 with multiple sclerosis, and 20 or so healthy controls.

Overall study results and their limits: No identical CDR3 amino acid sequences were found to be shared among expanded clones across subjects, suggesting that TCR-beta repertoires were private in all groups. TCR clonal expansion was greatest in HAM/TSP patients and smallest in MS patients, who ranked below even healthy controls.

The label giving this sample's time point can be read as: longitudinal time-point 1 (baseline). For the unsorted PBMC libraries, 2 million PBMCs were stored in RNAlater at -80 degrees C until RNA extraction and were used to generate the libraries. Peripheral blood was subjected to Ficoll-Hypaque density gradient centrifugation to isolate PBMCs, which were then cryopreserved in liquid nitrogen. V is pared back by 3 bases and J by 5 bases, with 7 bases lying between the germline termini. The CDR3 goes from the cysteine to the phenylalanine over 12 residues. Solely the CDR3 DNA is kept, with 36 bases framed from the first base. There are many counts of this clonotype. Its antigen remains undetermined. The sample holds no much larger clone one base away, and base qualities are not on file. cDNA was synthesized by template-switch 5'RACE using a primer carrying a 10-nucleotide random unique molecular identifier by which each TCR transcript was tagged. Each sequencing run produced over 180 million TCR-beta sequences covering 15-18 subjects. Total RNA was extracted with the RNeasy kit. The KAPA Real-time Library Amplification kit was used to amplify TCR-beta VDJ regions with primers for the TCR constant region and the 5'RACE anchor. Sample indexes and Illumina adaptors were added in a first PCR, after which library yield was increased in a second PCR. The roughly 650 bp TCR product was size-selected on a 2% E-gel SizeSelection system after Ampure bead purification. Before pooling, library quality was checked on a Bioanalyzer, concentration was measured with Qubit, and libraries were quantified with the Kapa Library Quantification kit. Libraries were sequenced paired-end 2 x 150 bp on an Illumina HiSeq 2500. To increase sequence diversity, about 24-32% phiX was spiked into each library pool. The original pipeline was this. The quality-filtered reads were processed with the UMI-based MiGEC pipeline, whose error correction step removed more than 80% of the raw TCR sequences. IMGT germline references were used for aligning VDJ genes, and each clonotype was defined as a unique CDR3 amino acid sequence together with its V-J genes. VDJtools evaluated clonal expansion, Shannon diversity and CDR3 relatedness (CalcPairwiseDistances, ClusterSamples); CLCbio workbench built phylogenetic trees. A clone was classed as expanded if it had 8 or more unique UMIs, a cutoff based on coefficient-of-variation modelling across technical triplicates. TCRdb reanalyzed the raw reads on its own, using fastp at Q25 for trimming and MiXCR for clone calling, and kept in-frame beta chains. Merged by CDR3 protein, the rows form single entries marked with the most common genes and DNA. The V and J calls and clone size are TCRdb's, not the authors'. Present in this sample are 55,000 to 80,000 distinct CDR3 sequences, 12% to 15% of which were seen just once. The ten biggest clones cover around 4.3% of the sample.

Sequencing input: PBMCs. The chain was built from TRBV12-3 or TRBV12-4 and TRBJ1-1; no confident D gene assignment can be made. This clonotype originated in a female donor with HTLV-1-associated myelopathy (HAM/TSP). The sequence in DNA is TGTGCCAGCAGTTTTCGCTCGACTGAAGCTTTCTTT. This is translated as CASSFRSTEAFF.